Each of the 10 T cell receptor beta chains below was sequenced from the same sample in a study of cytomegalovirus exposure and HLA in healthy donors. The PCR used 60 Vbeta and 13 Jbeta primers. Data came from immunoSEQ multiplex PCR; TCRdb stores just in-frame clones and leaves some out. Of some 180,000 clones in the sample, 81% were seen once. Sequenced material: PBMCs. All receptors derive from a man aged 35 to 55 in good health and CMV-seropositive.

The chain joins TRBV5-4 to TRBJ2-5; 12 bases line up with TRBD2. The V and J ends lost 4 bases and 4 bases, in that order; junction bases with no gene match: 2. CDR3 length: 14 residues. CDR1 is SGHNT and CDR2 is YYREEE in the germline V gene (reference sequence). CDR3 sequence (DNA): TGTGCCAGCAGCCTAGCGGGAGGGGGAGAGACCCAGTACTTC. It translates to CASSLAGGGETQYF.

The gene calls are TRBV7-6 and TRBJ2-1, with 8 nucleotides matching TRBD2. Germline V lookup: CDR1 SGHVS, CDR2 FNYEAQ. The CDR3 is 14 residues long. The V segment lost 3 bases and the J segment 4 bases; nucleotides outside the gene matches: 2. This chain's CDR3 is CASSLGTRYNEQFF. The CDR3 DNA reads TGTGCCAGCAGCTTGGGGACTAGGTACAATGAGCAGTTCTTC.

This clone is a singleton in its sample. The chain employs TRBV10-3 and TRBJ1-2; D ambiguous. Trimming removed 3 bases from V and 3 bases from J, with 11 bases in between. The CDR3 sequence is 14 residues long. CDR1 is ENHRY and CDR2 is SYGVKD in the germline V gene. The CDR3 DNA is TGTGCCATCAGTGAAGTACTCCGGGACTATGGCTACACCTTC. Its translation is CAISEVLRDYGYTF.

V is TRBV19 and J is TRBJ2-7; D is perhaps TRBD1 (6 bases). CDR1 is LNHDA and CDR2 is SQIVND in the germline V gene (reference sequence). CDR3 length: 13 amino acids. The V end lost 5 bases, the J end lost 6 bases, and 14 bases lay between the germline ends. The CDR3 DNA is TGTGCCAGTAGTGAACAGGGCTCGGGCGAGCAGTACTTC. This gives the protein CASSEQGSGEQYF.

This chain connects TRBV5-1 to TRBJ2-7; 7 bases fit TRBD2. CDR3 length: 13 residues. Germline V gene sequence: CDR1 SGHRS, CDR2 YFSETQ. The ends lost 0 bases at V and 6 bases at J; junction bases unmatched: 3. CDR3 coding DNA: TGCGCCAGCAGCTTGGACCCGGGGGGCGAGCAGTACTTC. Translated: CASSLDPGGEQYF.

The chain joins TRBV10-2 to TRBJ2-1; D remains ambiguous. The CDR3 loop spans 10 amino acids. Germline V gives CDR1 WSHSY, CDR2 SAAADI. Trimming stripped 8 bases from V and 10 bases from J, with 9 bases between. This CDR3 reads CASGRGEQFF. CDR3 DNA: TGCGCCAGCGGAAGAGGCGAGCAGTTCTTC.

V gene TRBV6-6 combines with J gene TRBJ2-7, with 11 bases fitting TRBD1. Unmatched junction bases numbered 7, after V lost 4 bases and J lost 2 bases. CDR1 is MNHNY and CDR2 is SVGAGI in the germline V gene (reference sequence). The CDR3 extends over 16 amino acids. The DNA for the CDR3 is TGTGCCAGCAGTTTCTCCCTGGGACAGGGGGCCTACGAGCAGTACTTC. This sequence encodes CASSFSLGQGAYEQYF.

This clone was recorded only once. The chain carries TRBV12-5 and TRBJ2-7; D is perhaps TRBD1 (5 bases). The CDR3 is 14 amino acids. Trimming removed 7 bases at V and 4 bases at J, with 17 bases between. Germline CDR1 reads LGHNT; CDR2 reads FRNRAP. The CDR3 sequence: CASAKGILPYEQYF. The CDR3 DNA sequence: TGTGCTAGTGCCAAGGGGATTTTACCGTACGAGCAGTACTTC.

The chain uses TRBV30 and TRBJ2-2; D gene unclear. With 2 bases removed from V and 1 base from J, the gap between germline ends came to 5 bases. CDR1 is GTSNPN and CDR2 is SVGIG in the germline V gene (reference sequence). The CDR3 is 13 residues long. The CDR3 DNA sequence: TGTGCCTGGAGTATCGGGAACACCGGGGAGCTGTTTTTT. This translates into CAWSIGNTGELFF. Filled out from reference TRBV30 and TRBJ2-2, the complete variable domain reads SQTIHQWPATLVQPVGSPLSLECTVEGTSNPNLYWYRQAAGRGLQLLFYSVGIGQISSEVPQNLSASRPQDRQFILSSKKLLLSDSGFYLCAWSIGNTGELFFGEGSRLTVL.

A single count supports this clone. This chain uses TRBV15 with TRBJ2-5, with D hard to call. The CDR3 has 13 amino acids. The ends were cut back, 5 bases at V and 2 bases at J, with 9 bases in the middle. In germline, CDR1 is LNHNV, CDR2 YYDKDF (reference sequence). CDR3: CATSEGVQETQYF. The CDR3 DNA reads as TGTGCCACCAGCGAAGGAGTACAAGAGACCCAGTACTTC.